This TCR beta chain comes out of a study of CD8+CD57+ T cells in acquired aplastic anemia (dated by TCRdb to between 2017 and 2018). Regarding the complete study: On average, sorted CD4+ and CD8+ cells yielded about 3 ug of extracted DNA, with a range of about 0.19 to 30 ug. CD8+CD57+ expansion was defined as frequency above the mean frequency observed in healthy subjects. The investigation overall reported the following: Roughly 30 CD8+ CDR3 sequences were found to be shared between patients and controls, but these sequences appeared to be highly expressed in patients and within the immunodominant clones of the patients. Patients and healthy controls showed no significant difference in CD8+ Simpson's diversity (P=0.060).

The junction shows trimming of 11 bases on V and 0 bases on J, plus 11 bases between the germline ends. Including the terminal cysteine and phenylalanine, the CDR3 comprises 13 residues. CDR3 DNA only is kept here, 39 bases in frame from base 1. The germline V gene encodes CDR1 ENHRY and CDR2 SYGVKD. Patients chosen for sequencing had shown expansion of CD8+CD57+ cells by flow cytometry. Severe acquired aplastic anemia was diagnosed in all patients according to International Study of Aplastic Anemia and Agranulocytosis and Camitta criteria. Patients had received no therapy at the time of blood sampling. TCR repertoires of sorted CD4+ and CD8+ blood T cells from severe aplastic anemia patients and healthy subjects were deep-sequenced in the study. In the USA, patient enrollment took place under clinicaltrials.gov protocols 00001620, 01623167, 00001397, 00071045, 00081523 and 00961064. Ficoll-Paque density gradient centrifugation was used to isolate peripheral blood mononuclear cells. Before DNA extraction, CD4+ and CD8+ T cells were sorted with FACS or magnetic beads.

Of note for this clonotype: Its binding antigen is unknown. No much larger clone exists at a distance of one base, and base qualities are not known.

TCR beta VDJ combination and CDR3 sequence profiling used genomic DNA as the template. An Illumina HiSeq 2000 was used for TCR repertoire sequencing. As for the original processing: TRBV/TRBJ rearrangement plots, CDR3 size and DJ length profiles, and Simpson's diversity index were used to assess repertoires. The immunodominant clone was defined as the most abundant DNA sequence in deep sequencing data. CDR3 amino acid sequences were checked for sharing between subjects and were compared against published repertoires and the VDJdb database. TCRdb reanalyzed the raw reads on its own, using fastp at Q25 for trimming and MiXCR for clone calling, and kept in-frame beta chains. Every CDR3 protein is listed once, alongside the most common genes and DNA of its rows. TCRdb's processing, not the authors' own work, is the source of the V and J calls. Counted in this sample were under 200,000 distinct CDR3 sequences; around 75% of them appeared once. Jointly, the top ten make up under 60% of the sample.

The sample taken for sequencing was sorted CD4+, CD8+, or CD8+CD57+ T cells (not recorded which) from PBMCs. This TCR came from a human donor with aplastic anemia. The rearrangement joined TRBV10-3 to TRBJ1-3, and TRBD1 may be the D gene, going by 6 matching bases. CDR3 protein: CASTGFSGNTIYF. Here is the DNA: TGTGCCTCAACAGGGTTCTCTGGAAACACCATATATTTT.